This TCR beta chain was identified in a study of T-cell reconstitution after alpha-beta-depleted transplantation in children. For TCRbeta, the library was prepared with unique molecular identifiers. TCRdb fed the PCR reads into MiXCR, producing one record per CDR3 protein. Of some 200,000 distinct CDR3 sequences listed, approximately 8.4% are singletons. This clonotype was seen only a few times. Its antigen is unidentified. Study outcomes and limitations: Surviving recipient T cells and intrathymic progenitors accounted for some patients' high TCRbeta diversity at day 60. Newly generated T cells supplied most T-cell counts and diversity one year post-transplant. The origin of alpha-beta T cells about two months after transplant was reportedly several hundred expanded graft clones.

Trimming shortened V by 6 bases and J by 2 bases, and 20 bases separated the two germline ends. The germline CDR1 and CDR2 sequences are SQVTM and ANQGSEA. There are 16 residues in the CDR3. V is TRBV29-1 and J is TRBJ2-1; tentative D call: TRBD2 (6 bases). This clonotype was obtained from a male patient between 2 and 10 years old who had a stem cell transplant for acute myeloid leukemia, so the T cells may come from the graft donor. The sequenced sample was PBMCs, mostly from graft donor cells, obtained 360 days after TCRalphabeta/CD19-depleted stem cell transplant. The CDR3 DNA follows: TGCAGCGTCACAAGGACTAACCCCACTGCCTACAATGAGCAGTTCTTC. Its translation: CSVTRTNPTAYNEQFF.